The 27 T cell receptor beta chains below were found in one sample sequenced in a study of Ad26.COV2.S vaccination and SARS-CoV-2 variants. Treatment denoted: around 19 received Ad26.COV2.S at low or high dose, single or two shots; 5 received placebo; per-sample allocation not given. Collection of the samples took place on day 63 after the first injection of vaccine or placebo. Produced via immunoSEQ multiplex PCR; TCRdb's table is partial and in-frame only. Among 500,000 or so clones listed, approximately 88% were seen once. The starting material was peripheral blood, obtained in a trial of Ad26.COV2.S vaccine versus placebo. These receptors all stem from a person between 18 and 65 years old who received the Ad26.COV2.S COVID-19 vaccine or a placebo.

This clone came up a few times. The junction does not match germline at one end; this may be a read error. The chain carries TRBV19 and TRBJ1-1, with D tentatively TRBD1 (5 bases). Germline V gene lookup returns CDR1 LNHDA and CDR2 SQIVND (reference sequence). This CDR3 contains 13 residues. The CDR3 coding sequence is TGTGCCAGTAGTATATCACAAGGGACTGGAGCTTTCTTT. It codes for CASSISQGTGAFF.

V gene TRBV7-2 combines with J gene TRBJ2-3; possible D gene TRBD2, 5 bases. Germline V lookup: CDR1 SGHTA, CDR2 FQGNSA. The CDR3 contains 17 residues. Trimming took 1 base from V and 4 from J, leaving 18 bases between them. The CDR3 loop is CASSLVGVFLAADTQYF. The CDR3 DNA sequence: TGTGCCAGCAGCTTAGTGGGAGTGTTTCTAGCCGCAGATACGCAGTATTTT. Drawing the rest from reference TRBV7-2 and TRBJ2-3, the complete variable domain is GAGVSQSPSNKVTEKGKDVELRCDPISGHTALYWYRQSLGQGLEFLIYFQGNSAPDKSGLPSDRFSAERTGGSVSTLTIQRTQQEDSAVYLCASSLVGVFLAADTQYFGPGTRLTVL.

The chain uses TRBV27 and TRBJ2-3; D possibly uses TRBD1 or TRBD2 (5 bases each). The V and J ends lost 5 bases and 1 base respectively, with 13 bases between them. Germline V gene data show CDR1 as MNHEY and CDR2 as SMNVEV (reference sequence). The CDR3 contains 15 residues. CDR3: CASSVEGKRTDTQYF. CDR3 bases: TGTGCCAGCAGTGTCGAGGGGAAACGCACAGATACGCAGTATTTT.

Only one count was recorded for this clone. This sequence joins TRBV25-1 and TRBJ2-5; 8 bases are a match to TRBD2. The CDR3 loop spans 15 amino acids. V trimming: 5 bases; J trimming: 4 bases; junction bases outside the gene matches: 9. The germline V gene encodes CDR1 MGHDK and CDR2 SYGVNS. Here the CDR3 reads CASSRGGHLGETQYF. The CDR3 bases are TGTGCCAGCAGTCGGGGGGGGCACCTCGGAGAGACCCAGTACTTC.

This clone was recorded a few times. The gene calls are TRBV4-3 and TRBJ2-7, with 9 bases fitting TRBD1. The length of the CDR3 is 16 residues. Germline trimming cut 4 bases from V and 6 bases from J; bases unmatched to any gene: 13. Germline V CDR1 and CDR2: LGHNA, YSLEER. CDR3 sequence reads: CASSLGTGQGRIEQYF. DNA of the CDR3: TGCGCCAGCAGCCTTGGTACGGGACAGGGTCGTATCGAGCAGTACTTC.

This chain links TRBV5-1 with TRBJ2-3, with TRBD2 identical over 8 bases. The ends lost 0 bases at V and 4 bases at J; junction bases unmatched: 19. Looked up from germline, CDR1 is SGHRS and CDR2 is YFSETQ. The CDR3 is 20 amino acids. The CDR3 DNA reads as TGCGCCAGCAGCTTGGTCCCGACAGCCGCTAGCGGGCGGGCCCCAGATACGCAGTATTTT. Its translation: CASSLVPTAASGRAPDTQYF.

The chain has TRBV28 and TRBJ2-1, with D possibly matching TRBD2 (5 bases). V lost 3 bases and J lost 9, with 21 bases in between. CDR3 size: 16 residues. Germline assignment: CDR1 MDHEN and CDR2 SYDVKM. The CDR3 DNA is TGTGCCAGCAGTTTGCCCGGGAACCCCCTCCTTGGTGAGCAGTTCTTC. Translated, it gives CASSLPGNPLLGEQFF.

The gene calls are TRBV4-1 and TRBJ1-4; D is uncertain. This CDR3 is built from 18 residues. Trimming shortened V by 4 bases and J by 4 bases, and 22 bases separated the two germline ends. Germline V gene data show CDR1 as MGHRA and CDR2 as YSYEKL. The CDR3 nucleotides read TGCGCCAGCAGCCCCCTGACGGGGAGCCCCCAACTTAATGAAAAACTGTTTTTT. Amino acid sequence: CASSPLTGSPQLNEKLFF.

With respect to this clone: Other DNA variants within this sample encode the same CDR3. The rearrangement links TRBV6-2 or TRBV6-3 to TRBJ1-1, with D perhaps TRBD1 (5 bases). CDR3 size: 11 residues. In germline, CDR1 is MNHEY, CDR2 SVGEGT. Trimming stripped 5 bases from V and 5 bases from J, with 6 bases between. This CDR3 reads CASSQGTEAFF. The CDR3 nucleotides are TGTGCCAGCAGTCAGGGAACTGAAGCTTTCTTT.

The chain couples TRBV3-1 (or the pseudogene TRBV3-2) to TRBJ2-6; D is unresolved. Germline values: CDR1 LGHDT, CDR2 YNNKEL (reference sequence). CDR3 length equals 16 residues. The ends were cut back, 4 bases at V and 0 bases at J, with 10 bases in the middle. In DNA form, the CDR3 reads TGTGCCAGCAGCCCGAAGCAGAGCTCTGGGGCCAACGTCCTGACTTTC. Encoded protein: CASSPKQSSGANVLTF.

V usage is TRBV9 and J usage is TRBJ2-1; a weak D match, TRBD2 (6 bases). The CDR3 spans 17 residues. Trimming removed 0 bases at V and 2 bases at J, with 15 bases between. CDR1 is SGDLS and CDR2 is YYNGEE in the germline V gene. The CDR3 DNA follows: TGTGCCAGCAGCGTAGCTTCGGGCGGGATCGCCTACAATGAGCAGTTCTTC. It specifies CASSVASGGIAYNEQFF.

This clone was found once. The V call is TRBV7-3, the J call TRBJ1-1; D is uncertain. The CDR3 length is 13 residues. Germline CDR1 is SGHTA and CDR2 is FQGTGA. Trimming cost V 0 bases and J 4 bases, with 6 bases left between them. The CDR3 nucleotides read TGTGCCAGCAGCTTAACGGGTTCCACTGAAGCTTTCTTT. Its translation: CASSLTGSTEAFF.

The chain joins TRBV29-1 to TRBJ1-2; D is undetermined. Trimming removed 7 bases from V and 6 bases from J, with 3 bases in between. The CDR3 has 8 amino acids. Germline lookup yields CDR1 SQVTM and CDR2 ANQGSEA. The CDR3 region has the DNA TGCAGCGCGGATGGCTACACCTTC. As protein: CSADGYTF.

The V call is TRBV9, the J call TRBJ2-7; no reliable D call. Germline CDR1 reads SGDLS; CDR2 reads YYNGEE. The CDR3 totals 13 residues. The germline V and J ends were trimmed by 4 bases and 3 bases, with 11 bases remaining between them. In DNA, the CDR3 is TGTGCCAGCAGCCCGCTGGGCAACTACGAGCAGTACTTC. Its protein product is CASSPLGNYEQYF. The whole variable domain, remainder taken from reference TRBV9 and TRBJ2-7, is DSGVTQTPKHLITATGQRVTLRCSPRSGDLSVYWYQQSLDQGLQFLIQYYNGEERAKGNILERFSAQQFPDLHSELNLSSLELGDSALYFCASSPLGNYEQYFGPGTRLTVT.

V and J are TRBV5-5 and TRBJ2-3; D remains ambiguous. V lost 5 bases and J lost 5, with 9 bases in between. The CDR3 is 12 amino acids. CDR1 and CDR2 (germline): SGHKS, YYEKEE (reference sequence). As DNA, the CDR3 is TGTGCCAGCAGGCCCCTGAGAGATACGCAGTATTTT. Amino acid sequence: CASRPLRDTQYF.

The chain is built from TRBV29-1 and TRBJ2-3; D call uncertain. The CDR3 loop spans 11 amino acids. Germline values: CDR1 SQVTM, CDR2 ANQGSEA. V was trimmed by 4 bases and J by 5 bases, leaving 7 bases between them. In DNA form, the CDR3 reads TGCAGCGTTGTGGTGGGAGATACGCAGTATTTT. Protein: CSVVVGDTQYF.

This chain joins TRBV5-6 and TRBJ1-1; 7 positions match TRBD1. V trimming: 3 bases; J trimming: 3 bases; junction bases outside the gene matches: 11. CDR3 length: 16 amino acids. CDR1 is SGHDT, CDR2 YYEEEE, per germline. CDR3 residues: CASSSRQGGVYTEAFF. The CDR3 DNA is TGTGCCAGCAGCTCCCGACAGGGCGGCGTGTACACTGAAGCTTTCTTT.

The CDR3 here is CASSLRQGVIEKLFF. Written as DNA, the CDR3 is TGTGCCAGCAGCTTAAGACAGGGGGTGATTGAAAAACTGTTTTTT. V usage is TRBV5-4 and J usage is TRBJ1-4, with 9 bases identical to TRBD1. Germline CDR1 and CDR2: SGHNT and YYREEE (reference sequence). The junction had 6 bases not matched to a gene; V was cut back by 2 bases and J by 7 bases. This CDR3 is 15 amino acids long.

DNA of the CDR3: TGTGCCAGCAGTCTCCCTCAGGGAGCGGGAAACACCATATATTTT. Its protein product is CASSLPQGAGNTIYF. The V and J genes are TRBV28 and TRBJ1-3; perhaps TRBD1 as D (5 bases). The CDR3 is 15 residues long. Germline values: CDR1 MDHEN, CDR2 SYDVKM. V was trimmed by 5 bases and J by 4 bases, leaving 15 bases between them.

This chain connects TRBV20-1 to TRBJ2-1; D is perhaps TRBD2 (5 bases). Germline V gives CDR1 DFQATT, CDR2 SNEGSKA (reference sequence). Trimming cost V 3 bases and J 0 bases, with 15 bases left between them. This CDR3 is built from 16 residues. CDR3 coding DNA: TGCAGTGCTAGTTCGAGCGGAACGAGCTCCTACAATGAGCAGTTCTTC. Its translation: CSASSSGTSSYNEQFF.

The chain carries TRBV6-1 and TRBJ2-7; TRBD1 aligns across 9 bases. The CDR3 has 16 residues. V shed 4 bases, J shed 1 base, and the junction held 8 bases outside the gene matches. Germline V gene data show CDR1 as MNHNS and CDR2 as SASEGT. Here the CDR3 reads CASSGLRQGGSYEQYF. In DNA form, the CDR3 reads TGTGCCAGCAGTGGACTCAGACAGGGGGGATCCTACGAGCAGTACTTC.

The CDR3 sequence is CASTREVNQPQHF. In DNA form, the CDR3 reads TGTGCCAGCACTCGAGAGGTGAATCAGCCCCAGCATTTT. This chain connects TRBV6-5 to TRBJ1-5; D unclear. V lost 7 bases to trimming and J lost 4 bases, with 11 bases between them. From germline, CDR1 is MNHEY and CDR2 SVGAGI. CDR3 size: 13 residues.

J is TRBJ1-6 and V is TRBV19; weak D call: TRBD1 (5 bases). Per germline, CDR1 LNHDA and CDR2 SQIVND (reference sequence). This CDR3 contains 16 residues. V lost 4 bases and J lost 0, with 10 bases in between. The CDR3 sequence: CASSTSGSSYNSPLHF. DNA for the CDR3: TGTGCCAGTAGTACCTCAGGGAGCTCCTATAATTCACCCCTCCACTTT.

The chain has TRBV11-3 and TRBJ2-2, with a tentative D call TRBD2 (6 bases). V was pared by 2 bases and J by 6 bases, with 13 bases between. The CDR3 runs 15 residues. Germline V gene sequence: CDR1 SGHNT, CDR2 YENEEA. The CDR3 DNA sequence: TGTGCCAGCAGCTTAACTAGCCGCCGAGCCGGGGAGCTGTTTTTT. Translation: CASSLTSRRAGELFF.

The chain has TRBV5-1 and TRBJ2-5; D gene unclear. The CDR3 totals 14 residues. V was clipped by 4 bases and J by 5 bases, with 15 bases between them. CDR1 is SGHRS and CDR2 is YFSETQ in the germline V gene. This chain's CDR3 is CASSPGTLGETQYF. The CDR3 nucleotides are TGCGCCAGCAGCCCCGGAACTCTGGGGGAGACCCAGTACTTC.

The chain combines TRBV6-2 or TRBV6-3 with TRBJ2-7; D perhaps matches TRBD1 (6 bases). The CDR3 covers 14 residues. Germline V gives CDR1 MNHEY, CDR2 SVGEGT. Trimming took off 2 bases at V and 3 bases at J, with 11 bases between the two ends. The CDR3 is CASSYAGTNYEQYF. CDR3 DNA: TGTGCCAGCAGTTACGCCGGGACAAACTACGAGCAGTACTTC.

This sequence joins TRBV5-4 and TRBJ2-7; 11 bases fit TRBD2. Germline trimming cut 4 bases from V and 6 bases from J; bases unmatched to any gene: 12. The length of the CDR3 is 16 residues. In germline, CDR1 is SGHNT, CDR2 YYREEE (reference sequence). CDR3 DNA: TGTGCCAGCAGCGGAATGATAGCGGGAGGGTCGGGCGAGCAGTACTTC. This codes for CASSGMIAGGSGEQYF.